One sample yielded the 29 T cell receptor beta chains listed below, sequenced in a study of shared clonotypes between healthy human individuals (dated by TCRdb to the early 2020s). For the CD8 naive samples, CD45RO-negative cells were positively selected for CCR7, yielding a CD45RA+CCR7+ population from which TemRA cells were excluded. Library preparation employed the immunoSEQ multiplex PCR assay. The immuneACCESS repertoire file appears here via TCRdb, limited to in-frame rearrangements. These files lack a portion of the clones; in checked studies, under half of the deficit traces to unresolved V genes, and the cause of the others is not known. Present in this sample are millions of clones, about 95% of which were seen just once. The biggest ten clones account for 0.9% to 1.4% of the sample. The sample taken for sequencing was naive CD8+ T cells sorted from blood. The cell subset or site label, read with the paper, signifies: CD45RA+CCR7+. All receptors come from a man younger than 35 in good health.

This chain joins TRBV4-1 and TRBJ2-7; a weak D match, TRBD2 (5 bases). Germline assignment: CDR1 MGHRA and CDR2 YSYEKL. The CDR3 consists of 15 residues. The V end lost 3 bases, the J end lost 2 bases, and 14 bases lay between the germline ends. For the CDR3, the DNA is TGCGCCAGCAGCCAGAACCCCGGACTGACCTACGAGCAGTACTTC. Amino acids: CASSQNPGLTYEQYF.

The chain links TRBV18 to TRBJ2-7, with D perhaps matching TRBD2 (5 bases). The CDR3 is 14 amino acids. Germline loops: CDR1 KGHSH, CDR2 LQKENI. V lost 5 bases and J lost 3, with 14 bases in between. The DNA for the CDR3 is TGTGCCAGCTCATCTACGGGATCCTTCTACGAGCAGTACTTC. Residues: CASSSTGSFYEQYF.

The chain employs TRBV7-8 and TRBJ1-2, with a weak D call TRBD1 (6 bases). This CDR3 region has 13 residues. V lost 0 bases, J lost 7 bases, and 9 bases lay in between. Germline V gene data show CDR1 as SGHVS and CDR2 as FQNEAQ. The CDR3 nucleotides read TGTGCCAGCAGCTTAGCCGGACAGTTTGGCTACACCTTC. Amino acids: CASSLAGQFGYTF.

V and J are TRBV9 and TRBJ2-1, with a tentative D call TRBD2 (6 bases). Germline V gene lookup returns CDR1 SGDLS and CDR2 YYNGEE. This CDR3 spans 14 amino acids. The V gene lost 0 bases and the J gene lost 7 bases, with 11 bases spanning the gap. Here the CDR3 DNA reads TGTGCCAGCAGCGTAGGTGAGGGGAGGAATGAGCAGTTCTTC. This encodes CASSVGEGRNEQFF. Based on the CDR3 plus reference TRBV9 and TRBJ2-1, the full variable domain is DSGVTQTPKHLITATGQRVTLRCSPRSGDLSVYWYQQSLDQGLQFLIQYYNGEERAKGNILERFSAQQFPDLHSELNLSSLELGDSALYFCASSVGEGRNEQFFGPGTRLTVL.

Points on this clone: Different DNA sequences within this sample yield the same CDR3. The chain's CDR3 is CAWSGGAAYEQYF. CDR3 nucleotide sequence: TGTGCCTGGAGTGGCGGGGCAGCCTACGAGCAGTACTTC. The V call is TRBV30, the J call TRBJ2-7; D might be TRBD2 (6 bases). Trimming shortened V by 1 base and J by 2 bases, and 9 bases separated the two germline ends. Germline V gene lookup returns CDR1 GTSNPN and CDR2 SVGIG (reference sequence). The CDR3 is 13 residues long.

About this clone itself: Other DNA sequences in the same sample also yield this CDR3. V is TRBV28 and J is TRBJ1-3, with 9 bases that match TRBD1. Germline lookup yields CDR1 MDHEN and CDR2 SYDVKM. After removal of 6 bases from V and 0 bases from J, the junction contained 3 bases not matched to a gene. The CDR3 totals 15 residues. The DNA for the CDR3 is TGTGCCAGCAGCCCGGACAGGGGCTCTGGAAACACCATATATTTT. It codes for CASSPDRGSGNTIYF.

This chain links TRBV6-6 with TRBJ1-1, with no clear D. Germline CDR1 and CDR2: MNHNY and SVGAGI (reference sequence). Trimming took off 8 bases at V and 8 bases at J, with 9 bases between the two ends. The CDR3 consists of 10 residues. CDR3 region: CASFRGEAFF. In DNA, the CDR3 is TGTGCCAGCTTTCGCGGCGAAGCTTTCTTT.

The chain joins TRBV6-5 to TRBJ1-2; a possible D gene is TRBD1 (5 bases). The V gene lost 5 bases and the J gene lost 5 bases, with 18 bases spanning the gap. The CDR3 is 15 amino acids. CDR1 is MNHEY and CDR2 is SVGAGI in the germline V gene. In nucleotides, the CDR3 is TGTGCCAGCAGTCCATCTTGGGGGTCGGGATATGGCTACACCTTC. This codes for CASSPSWGSGYGYTF.

To note about this clone: Other nucleotide sequences from this sample produce the same CDR3. The chain employs TRBV6-5 and TRBJ2-7; 7 nucleotides line up with TRBD1. Trimming at V came to 3 bases and at J to 1 base, leaving 3 bases not matched to a gene. Germline CDR1 is MNHEY and CDR2 is SVGAGI. This CDR3 region has 14 residues. The CDR3 protein is CASSYGTESYEQYF. The CDR3, as DNA: TGTGCCAGCAGTTATGGGACAGAATCCTACGAGCAGTACTTC.

This chain uses TRBV7-3 with TRBJ2-5; 7 positions agree with TRBD2. This CDR3 contains 14 residues. The ends lost 5 bases at V and 2 bases at J; junction bases unmatched: 5. Germline V gives CDR1 SGHTA, CDR2 FQGTGA. The CDR3 is CASSAHGGQETQYF. The CDR3, as DNA: TGTGCCAGCAGCGCCCACGGGGGGCAAGAGACCCAGTACTTC.

The CDR3 DNA reads TGTGCCAGCAGCTTACAGTCAGCCGGCCCAGGCACCGGGGAGCTGTTTTTT. It specifies CASSLQSAGPGTGELFF. The chain carries TRBV7-8 and TRBJ2-2; the D is unclear. The germline V gene encodes CDR1 SGHVS and CDR2 FQNEAQ. The CDR3 contains 17 residues. V lost 2 bases and J lost 4, with 17 bases in between.

The chain combines TRBV5-1 with TRBJ2-7, with D perhaps given as TRBD1 or TRBD2 (6 bases each). V was cut by 1 base and J by 3 bases, with 8 bases left in between. The CDR3 is made up of 13 amino acids. In germline, CDR1 is SGHRS, CDR2 YFSETQ. CDR3 sequence (DNA): TGCGCCAGCAGCTTGAGGGGGGTCTACGAGCAGTACTTC. Encoded protein: CASSLRGVYEQYF.

The rearrangement joins TRBV4-3 to TRBJ1-2; D is possibly TRBD1 (5 bases). The CDR3 has 17 amino acids. The V gene lost 0 bases and the J gene lost 0 bases, with 14 bases spanning the gap. The germline V gene encodes CDR1 LGHNA and CDR2 YSLEER. The CDR3 coding sequence is TGCGCCAGCAGCCAAGATTGGGCTCAGGGAGCTAACTATGGCTACACCTTC. Encoded protein: CASSQDWAQGANYGYTF.

Worth noting for this clone: Other DNA sequences in the same sample also yield this CDR3. The chain recombines TRBV27 with TRBJ2-1; D remains unclear. CDR3 size: 12 residues. Deletions cut 1 base from V and 8 bases from J, with 6 bases between. CDR1 and CDR2 from the germline V gene are MNHEY and SMNVEV (reference sequence). DNA of the CDR3: TGTGCCAGCAGTTTATATGGGCATGAGCAGTTCTTC. The encoded protein is CASSLYGHEQFF.

V and J are TRBV6-1 and TRBJ2-1, with unresolved D. The CDR3 length is 16 residues. Germline V CDR1 and CDR2: MNHNS, SASEGT. Trimming removed 2 bases at V and 3 bases at J, with 14 bases between. As DNA, the CDR3 is TGTGCCAGCAGTGAATTCGACGGCAAATTCTACAATGAGCAGTTCTTC. Encoded protein: CASSEFDGKFYNEQFF.

The V gene is TRBV6-1, the J gene TRBJ2-1, with a weak D call TRBD2 (6 bases). The CDR3 loop spans 13 amino acids. From germline, CDR1 is MNHNS and CDR2 SASEGT. Trimming pared 7 bases from V and 1 base from J, leaving 8 bases between. CDR3 protein: CASKAGSYNEQFF. The DNA for the CDR3 is TGTGCCAGCAAGGCGGGATCCTACAATGAGCAGTTCTTC.

CDR3 region: CASTPDVHSYEQYF. For the CDR3, the DNA is TGTGCCAGCACCCCGGACGTTCACTCCTACGAGCAGTACTTC. The chain joins TRBV21-1 to TRBJ2-7. TRBV21-1 is flagged as a pseudogene. The CDR3 totals 14 residues.

The chain's CDR3 is CASSQERVYNEQFF. The CDR3 nucleotides read TGCGCCAGCAGCCAAGAGAGGGTGTACAATGAGCAGTTCTTC. The V and J genes are TRBV4-1 and TRBJ2-1; TRBD2 is a possible D gene (5 bases). CDR1 MGHRA and CDR2 YSYEKL come from the germline V gene. Trimming stripped 0 bases from V and 4 bases from J, with 7 bases between. The CDR3 contains 14 residues.

A note on this clone: The same CDR3 arises from other DNA sequences in this sample as well. This chain connects TRBV7-6 to TRBJ2-7; TRBD1 might be the D (5 bases). CDR3 size: 13 residues. Trimming removed 1 base at V and 2 bases at J, with 6 bases between. The germline CDR1 and CDR2 sequences are SGHVS and FNYEAQ. The CDR3 region is CASSLEDTYEQYF. As DNA, the CDR3 is TGTGCCAGCAGCTTAGAGGACACCTACGAGCAGTACTTC.

V is TRBV4-3 and J is TRBJ2-3; D not certain. Germline loops: CDR1 LGHNA, CDR2 YSLEER. Deletions cut 1 base from V and 2 bases from J, with 4 bases between. The length of the CDR3 is 13 residues. CDR3 coding DNA: TGCGCCAGCAGCCAAGTAATCACAGATACGCAGTATTTT. It specifies CASSQVITDTQYF.

V usage is TRBV9 and J usage is TRBJ2-1, with 8 nucleotides matching TRBD2. The CDR3 contains 11 residues. Germline CDR1 and CDR2: SGDLS and YYNGEE. The V and J ends lost 2 bases and 13 bases, in that order; junction bases with no gene match: 2. This chain's CDR3 is CASSVGLAQFF. As DNA, the CDR3 is TGTGCCAGCAGCGTCGGACTAGCTCAGTTCTTC. The full variable domain, rest sourced from reference TRBV9 and TRBJ2-1, is DSGVTQTPKHLITATGQRVTLRCSPRSGDLSVYWYQQSLDQGLQFLIQYYNGEERAKGNILERFSAQQFPDLHSELNLSSLELGDSALYFCASSVGLAQFFGPGTRLTVL.

This chain connects TRBV27 to TRBJ2-7; D unresolved. Germline V gene sequence: CDR1 MNHEY, CDR2 SMNVEV (reference sequence). Trimming left V 6 bases short and J 3 bases short, with 9 bases between. The CDR3 loop spans 12 amino acids. CDR3: CASRSPLYEQYF. The CDR3 DNA follows: TGTGCCAGCAGATCCCCTCTCTACGAGCAGTACTTC.

This chain connects TRBV5-4 to TRBJ1-1; 7 positions match TRBD1. This CDR3 is 14 amino acids long. Germline V lookup: CDR1 SGHNT, CDR2 YYREEE (reference sequence). Unmatched junction bases numbered 7, after V lost 5 bases and J lost 3 bases. The CDR3 reads CASSFQGGYTEAFF. The CDR3 DNA is TGTGCCAGCAGTTTCCAGGGGGGATACACTGAAGCTTTCTTT.

With respect to this clone: This specimen includes other DNA sequences encoding the same CDR3. V usage is TRBV30 and J usage is TRBJ2-7, with D unclear. Germline V gene lookup returns CDR1 GTSNPN and CDR2 SVGIG (reference sequence). This CDR3 region has 12 residues. The V gene lost 0 bases and the J gene lost 3 bases, with 6 bases spanning the gap. The CDR3 region is CAWSVASYEQYF. The CDR3 region has the DNA TGTGCCTGGAGTGTAGCCAGCTACGAGCAGTACTTC.

About this clone: This specimen includes other DNA sequences encoding the same CDR3. The chain joins TRBV5-1 to TRBJ1-6; the D is unclear. The V and J ends lost 0 bases and 8 bases respectively, with 6 bases between them. The CDR3 runs to 13 residues. In germline, CDR1 is SGHRS, CDR2 YFSETQ. CDR3: CASSLDPYSPLHF. The CDR3 bases are TGCGCCAGCAGCTTGGACCCTTATTCACCCCTCCACTTT.

The chain recombines TRBV6-5 with TRBJ2-3; the D call may be TRBD1 or TRBD2 (5 bases each). The CDR3 sequence is 14 residues long. Deletions cut 4 bases from V and 0 bases from J, with 8 bases between. Germline V CDR1 and CDR2: MNHEY, SVGAGI. The CDR3 loop reads CASSLRGSTDTQYF. In DNA form, the CDR3 reads TGTGCCAGCAGTTTACGGGGCAGCACAGATACGCAGTATTTT.

The chain is built from TRBV4-1 and TRBJ2-7; TRBD1 matches at 8 bases. Trimming cost V 0 bases and J 3 bases; bases outside gene matches: 10. This CDR3 spans 17 amino acids. Looked up from germline, CDR1 is MGHRA and CDR2 is YSYEKL. The CDR3 coding sequence is TGCGCCAGCAGCCAAGATCTATCCACAGGGGGTTACTACGAGCAGTACTTC. This codes for CASSQDLSTGGYYEQYF.

The CDR3 bases are TGCAGCGTTGAAATGGTAGGAGCAGATACGCAGTATTTT. It yields the protein CSVEMVGADTQYF. This sequence joins TRBV29-1 and TRBJ2-3; D is unclear. V gave up 2 bases and J gave up 4 bases, with 10 bases separating them. The CDR3 runs 13 residues. CDR1 is SQVTM and CDR2 is ANQGSEA in the germline V gene.

The chain combines TRBV6-1 with TRBJ2-1; possibly TRBD1 for D (5 bases). Germline values: CDR1 MNHNS, CDR2 SASEGT. V was pared by 7 bases and J by 4 bases, with 11 bases between. The CDR3 covers 13 residues. The CDR3 nucleotides are TGTGCCAGCACCTTTGACAGTTACAATGAGCAGTTCTTC. Protein: CASTFDSYNEQFF.